Listed below are T cell receptor beta chains from one sample, sequenced in a study of shared clonotypes between healthy human individuals. Clones were sequenced by immunoSEQ multiplex PCR, and TCRdb holds only the in-frame ones, with some missing. The sample contains about 2.4 million clones, around nine tenths of which appear only once. Input material: naive CD4+ T cells sorted from blood. The receptors originated from a man aged 18 to 35 in good health. Each CDR3 is given with its conserved first and last residue. The D gene is left open where the match is weak. Clone size is stated in some rows and not others, as once, few, many or a class when expanded.

j_gene,v_gene,abundance,d_gene,CDR3aa,CDR3nt
TRBJ1-2,TRBV2,.,TRBD1,CASSGTGFDYGYTF,TGTGCCAGCAGCGGGACAGGGTTCGACTATGGCTACACCTTC
TRBJ1-1,TRBV6-6,.,TRBD1,CATSSSGTGLREAFF,TGTGCCACCAGTTCCTCCGGGACAGGGCTTAGGGAAGCTTTCTTT
TRBJ1-2,TRBV19,once,TRBD1,CASSTLDRVLYGYTF,TGTGCCAGTAGTACCCTAGACAGGGTCCTTTATGGCTACACCTTC
TRBJ2-5,TRBV21-1,.,.,CASSKAASGRSQETQYF,TGTGCCAGCAGCAAAGCGGCTAGCGGGAGGAGTCAAGAGACCCAGTACTTC
TRBJ2-7,TRBV18,.,TRBD1,CASSRATGGRNEQYF,TGTGCCAGCTCGCGCGCTACAGGGGGGCGCAACGAGCAGTACTTC
TRBJ2-7,TRBV29-1,.,.,CSVVLGGRPSYEQYF,TGCAGCGTTGTCTTAGGAGGGAGGCCCTCCTACGAGCAGTACTTC
TRBJ1-5,TRBV5-8,.,.,CASSLGDIRYNQPQHF,TGTGCCAGCAGCTTGGGGGACATTCGCTACAATCAGCCCCAGCATTTT
TRBJ1-6,TRBV2,few,.,CASRWLKAPDFVSPLHF,TGTGCCAGCCGTTGGCTGAAAGCTCCAGATTTCGTCTCACCCCTCCACTTT
TRBJ1-5,TRBV19,.,TRBD1,CASSIGGTGIGQPQHF,TGTGCCAGTAGTATCGGGGGGACAGGGATAGGTCAGCCCCAGCATTTT
TRBJ1-5,TRBV6-6,once,.,CAISKEDNQPQHF,TGTGCCATCAGTAAGGAAGATAATCAGCCCCAGCATTTT
TRBJ2-7,TRBV10-3,once,.,CAISGAGTYEQYF,TGTGCCATCAGTGGGGCAGGAACCTACGAGCAGTACTTC
TRBJ1-4,TRBV2,.,.,CASSDQSNEKLFF,TGTGCCAGCAGTGATCAGTCTAATGAAAAACTGTTTTTT
TRBJ2-3,TRBV10-1,.,.,CASRPGGTDTQYF,TGCGCCAGCAGGCCCGGCGGCACAGATACGCAGTATTTT
TRBJ2-3,TRBV7-2,.,.,CASSRGLITDTQYF,TGTGCCAGCAGCCGAGGACTGATCACAGATACGCAGTATTTT
TRBJ2-3,TRBV29-1,once,.,CSMEQGSDTQYF,TGCAGCATGGAACAGGGATCAGATACGCAGTATTTT
TRBJ1-1,TRBV28,.,.,CASSLSNRATEAFF,TGTGCCAGCAGTTTATCTAATCGGGCCACTGAAGCTTTCTTT
TRBJ2-5,TRBV2,.,.,CASSEERQETQYF,TGTGCCAGCAGTGAAGAGCGGCAAGAGACCCAGTACTTC
TRBJ2-3,TRBV18,.,.,CASSQGTTDAQYF,TGTGCCAGCTCACAGGGGACCACAGATGCGCAGTATTTT
TRBJ1-4,TRBV19,once,.,CASSIDDGNKLFF,TGTGCCAGTAGTATAGACGACGGAAACAAACTGTTTTTT
TRBJ2-3,TRBV19,.,TRBD2,CASSISPGTSGRDTQYF,TGTGCCAGTAGTATCTCTCCCGGGACTAGCGGGCGGGATACGCAGTATTTT
TRBJ2-5,TRBV11-2,.,.,CASSSRRHGIEETQYF,TGTGCCAGCAGCTCAAGACGACACGGTATAGAAGAGACCCAGTACTTC
TRBJ2-5,TRBV29-1,.,.,CSVETGFETQYF,TGCAGCGTTGAAACGGGATTCGAGACCCAGTACTTC
TRBJ1-4,TRBV30,few,.,CAWSGGTNEKLFF,TGTGCCTGGAGCGGAGGGACTAATGAAAAACTGTTTTTT
TRBJ2-3,TRBV12-5,.,.,CASGYGLGTDTQYF,TGTGCTAGTGGTTACGGACTGGGCACAGATACGCAGTATTTT
TRBJ2-1,TRBV7-2,.,TRBD2,CASSQGTSERQFF,TGTGCCAGCAGCCAAGGGACTAGCGAGAGGCAGTTCTTC
TRBJ2-3,TRBV5-4,.,.,CASSLSTDTQYF,TGTGCCAGCAGCCTCAGCACAGATACGCAGTATTTT
TRBJ2-1,TRBV14,once,.,CASSQTGNEQFF,TGTGCCAGCAGCCAAACGGGTAATGAGCAGTTCTTC
TRBJ1-2,TRBV2,.,TRBD1,CASSTGDYGYTF,TGTGCCAGCAGCACAGGGGACTATGGCTACACCTTC
TRBJ1-5,TRBV7-6,.,.,CASSSEGRLSNQPQHF,TGTGCCAGCAGCTCTGAGGGGAGACTTAGCAATCAGCCCCAGCATTTT
TRBJ2-2,TRBV11-2,.,TRBD2,CASSLGGTRSTGELFF,TGTGCCAGCAGCTTAGGGGGGACTAGAAGCACCGGGGAGCTGTTTTTT
TRBJ1-5,TRBV28,.,.,CASSLVGGNQPQHF,TGTGCCAGCAGTTTAGTAGGGGGCAATCAGCCCCAGCATTTT
TRBJ2-7,TRBV5-4,.,TRBD2,CASSLVVGLAGEQYF,TGTGCCAGCAGCTTGGTCGTGGGACTAGCGGGCGAGCAGTACTTC
TRBJ2-3,TRBV7-3,.,TRBD1,CASSLSGTAYTDTQYF,TGTGCCAGCAGCTTATCGGGGACAGCCTACACAGATACGCAGTATTTT
TRBJ2-1,TRBV6-8,.,TRBD2,CASTISGRGPIF,TGTGCCAGCACTATTAGCGGGAGAGGACCGATCTTC
TRBJ2-7,TRBV5-1,once,TRBD2,CASSSPQGGKDEQYF,TGCGCCAGCAGCTCCCCCCAGGGAGGGAAGGACGAGCAGTACTTC
TRBJ2-7,TRBV15,.,TRBD1,CATSREGQGSYEQYF,TGTGCCACCAGCAGAGAAGGACAGGGTAGCTACGAGCAGTACTTC